The 11 T cell receptor beta chains listed next were all sequenced from one sample in a study of T cells after yellow fever vaccination. MiXCR, run by TCRdb on the 5' RACE reads, gives a single entry per CDR3 protein. Of 300,000 or so distinct CDR3 sequences listed, 7% to 10% are singletons. Sequencing was performed on PBMCs, taken more than 35 days after the first yellow fever vaccination. The receptors were sampled from a young man who received the YFV17D yellow fever vaccine.

This clonotype came up many times. The rearrangement uses TRBV20-1 and TRBJ2-2; no clear D gene. Germline V CDR1 and CDR2: DFQATT, SNEGSKA (reference sequence). Trimming removed 3 bases from V and 1 base from J, with 9 bases in between. CDR3 length: 14 residues. CDR3 amino acids: CSARVPENTGELFF. The DNA of the CDR3 is TGCAGTGCTAGGGTCCCGGAGAACACCGGGGAGCTGTTTTTT.

The rearrangement joins TRBV7-2 to TRBJ2-5, with D tentatively TRBD1 (5 bases). The V end lost 1 base, the J end lost 5 bases, and 11 bases lay between the germline ends. Germline V gene lookup returns CDR1 SGHTA and CDR2 FQGNSA. This CDR3 is built from 14 residues. CDR3: CASSLDQGWETQYF. In DNA, the CDR3 is TGTGCCAGCAGCTTAGATCAGGGTTGGGAGACCCAGTACTTC.

This sequence joins TRBV18 and TRBJ2-3, with D maybe TRBD2 (6 bases). This CDR3 region has 16 residues. Germline values: CDR1 KGHSH, CDR2 LQKENI. V lost 3 bases and J 5 bases, leaving 18 bases between the germline ends. The CDR3 protein is CASSPRPSGGVDTQYF. Written as DNA, the CDR3 is TGTGCCAGCTCACCCCGACCGAGTGGCGGGGTAGATACGCAGTATTTT.

The CDR3 coding sequence is TGCAGCAGTCGGTTACGGACAGGGGGAGTCACTGAAGCTTTCTTT. Protein: CSSRLRTGGVTEAFF. The chain is built from TRBV20-1 and TRBJ1-1, with TRBD1 matching 10 bases. From germline, CDR1 is DFQATT and CDR2 SNEGSKA (reference sequence). The CDR3 spans 15 residues.

The J gene is TRBJ2-5, the V gene TRBV7-2, with D perhaps matching TRBD2 (6 bases). The CDR3 consists of 15 residues. Trimming removed 5 bases from V and 1 base from J, with 14 bases in between. Germline values: CDR1 SGHTA, CDR2 FQGNSA. This chain's CDR3 is CASSPLLGGQETQYF. The DNA of the CDR3 is TGTGCCAGCAGCCCGCTTTTGGGGGGCCAAGAGACCCAGTACTTC.

This clonotype was detected ten times or more. This chain links TRBV18 with TRBJ2-5, with a tentative D call TRBD2 (6 bases). The V gene lost 3 bases and the J gene lost 4 bases, with 24 bases spanning the gap. Per germline, CDR1 KGHSH and CDR2 LQKENI. CDR3 length: 18 amino acids. CDR3 nucleotide sequence: TGTGCCAGCTCACCGGCTCATCAGAAGGGAGGTATGGGAGAGACCCAGTACTTC. Translation gives CASSPAHQKGGMGETQYF. The whole variable domain, filled in from reference TRBV18 and TRBJ2-5, reads NAGVMQNPRHLVRRRGQEARLRCSPMKGHSHVYWYRQLPEEGLKFMVYLQKENIIDESGMPKERFSAEFPKEGPSILRIQQVVRGDSAAYFCASSPAHQKGGMGETQYFGPGTRLLVL.

The chain couples TRBV30 to TRBJ2-3, with D maybe TRBD1 (6 bases). V lost 3 bases and J lost 3, with 10 bases in between. This CDR3 contains 13 residues. Looked up from germline, CDR1 is GTSNPN and CDR2 is SVGIG (reference sequence). CDR3 amino acids: CAWSVDRTDTQYF. The CDR3 nucleotides read TGTGCCTGGAGCGTGGACAGAACAGATACGCAGTATTTT.

The chain is built from TRBV5-5 and TRBJ1-1, with 8 bases matching TRBD1. V gave up 4 bases and J gave up 0 bases; unmatched junction bases: 11. Germline V gene sequence: CDR1 SGHKS, CDR2 YYEKEE (reference sequence). The CDR3 contains 17 residues. CDR3: CASSPDGQGSMNTEAFF. Written as DNA, the CDR3 is TGTGCCAGCAGCCCCGATGGACAGGGAAGCATGAACACTGAAGCTTTCTTT.

The table lists this clonotype with a few counts. The chain recombines TRBV14 with TRBJ2-5; D might be TRBD1 (6 bases). V lost 4 bases to trimming and J lost 5 bases, with 14 bases between them. The CDR3 totals 14 residues. Germline-derived CDR1 and CDR2 are SGHDN and FVKESK. The CDR3 spells CASSPGARWETQYF. Written as DNA, the CDR3 is TGTGCCAGCAGCCCAGGGGCGCGGTGGGAGACCCAGTACTTC.

This clonotype was seen more than once but under ten times. CDR3 amino acids: CASSLGRGALLSTDTQYF. The DNA of the CDR3 is TGCGCCAGCAGCTTGGGTCGGGGGGCCCTCCTGAGCACAGATACGCAGTATTTT. The V and J genes are TRBV5-1 and TRBJ2-3; the D gene is possibly TRBD2 (7 bases). V was clipped by 0 bases and J by 0 bases, with 17 bases between them. There are 18 residues in the CDR3. The germline CDR1 and CDR2 sequences are SGHRS and YFSETQ.

The chain joins TRBV18 to TRBJ1-1; D may be TRBD1 (6 bases). The V gene's germline CDR1 is KGHSH and CDR2 LQKENI. V lost 6 bases to trimming and J lost 6 bases, with 14 bases between them. The CDR3 sequence is 13 residues long. Here the CDR3 reads CASSPDRSSEAFF. In nucleotides, the CDR3 is TGTGCCAGCTCGCCCGACAGGTCGTCTGAAGCTTTCTTT.